The T cell receptor beta chain described here comes from a study of T-cell reconstitution after alpha-beta-depleted transplantation in children. TCRbeta library preparation incorporated unique molecular identifiers. TCRdb itself ran the PCR reads through MiXCR, one entry per CDR3 protein. The repertoire holds fewer than 400,000 distinct CDR3 sequences, more than 20% seen once, with approximately 11% in the top ten. Findings and caveats of the study: Reportedly, only several hundred clones from non-depleted graft cells drove alpha-beta T-cell counts at about two months. From newly produced T cells came most of the T-cell counts and diversity one year after transplant. Recipient T cells and thymic progenitors that survived gave rise to the high TCRbeta diversity observed at day 60 in some patients.

To note about this clonotype: The target antigen is unknown.

V lost 4 bases, J lost 3 bases, and 13 bases lay in between. CDR1 is SGHDN, CDR2 FVKESK, per germline. The CDR3 loop spans 16 amino acids. This rearrangement joins TRBV14 to TRBJ1-6, with TRBD1 as a possible D gene (5 bases). This clonotype was sampled from a male patient aged 5 to 17 who had a stem cell transplant for acute lymphoblastic leukemia, so the T cells may come from the graft donor. This specimen consisted of PBMCs, mostly from graft donor cells, obtained 180 days after TCRalphabeta/CD19-depleted stem cell transplant. CDR3 protein: CASSPTGTYYNSPLHF. Here the CDR3 DNA reads TGTGCCAGCAGCCCCACCGGGACGTACTATAATTCACCCCTCCACTTT. Supplemented by reference TRBV14 and TRBJ1-6, the full variable domain reads EAGVTQFPSHSVIEKGQTVTLRCDPISGHDNLYWYRRVMGKEIKFLLHFVKESKQDESGMPNNRFLAERTGGTYSTLKVQPAELEDSGVYFCASSPTGTYYNSPLHFGNGTRLTVT.